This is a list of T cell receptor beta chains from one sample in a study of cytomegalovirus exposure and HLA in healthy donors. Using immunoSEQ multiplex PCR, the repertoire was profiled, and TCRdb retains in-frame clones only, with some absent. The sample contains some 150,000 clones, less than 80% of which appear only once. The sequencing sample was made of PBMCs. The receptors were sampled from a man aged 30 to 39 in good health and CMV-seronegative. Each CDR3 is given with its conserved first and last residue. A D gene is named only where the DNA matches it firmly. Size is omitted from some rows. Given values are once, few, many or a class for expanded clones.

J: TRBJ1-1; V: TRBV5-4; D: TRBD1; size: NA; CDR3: CASSQGQVNTEAFF; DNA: TGTGCCAGCAGCCAGGGACAGGTGAACACTGAAGCTTTCTTT
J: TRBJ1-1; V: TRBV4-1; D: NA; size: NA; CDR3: CASSQDWGGNTEAFF; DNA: TGCGCCAGCAGCCAAGATTGGGGGGGGAACACTGAAGCTTTCTTT
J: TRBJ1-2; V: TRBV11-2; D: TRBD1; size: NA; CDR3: CASRALTGRDGYTF; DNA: TGTGCCAGCAGGGCATTGACAGGGCGGGATGGCTACACCTTC
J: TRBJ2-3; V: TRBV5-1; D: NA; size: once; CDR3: CASSLISTWGVDTQYF; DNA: TGCGCCAGCAGCTTGATAAGTACCTGGGGAGTGGATACGCAGTATTTT
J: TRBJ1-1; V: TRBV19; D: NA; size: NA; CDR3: CASSNQGRRNTEAFF; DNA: TGTGCCAGTAGTAATCAGGGGCGCCGGAACACTGAAGCTTTCTTT
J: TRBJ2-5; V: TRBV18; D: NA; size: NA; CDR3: CASSPRGVGQETQYF; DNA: TGTGCCAGCTCACCGCGCGGGGTGGGGCAAGAGACCCAGTACTTC
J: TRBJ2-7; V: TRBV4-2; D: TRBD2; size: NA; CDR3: CASSQELAAGASYEQYF; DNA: TGTGCCAGCAGCCAAGAGTTGGCAGCGGGGGCCTCCTACGAGCAGTACTTC
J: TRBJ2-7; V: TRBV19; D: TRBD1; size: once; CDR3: CASSLSGTGEYEQYF; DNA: TGTGCCAGTAGTCTGTCCGGGACAGGGGAGTACGAGCAGTACTTC
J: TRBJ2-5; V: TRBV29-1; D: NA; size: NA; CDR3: CSVGLVVIKTQYF; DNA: TGCAGCGTTGGACTAGTCGTCATAAAGACCCAGTACTTC
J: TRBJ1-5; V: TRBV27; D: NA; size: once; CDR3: CASSPGGSNQPQHF; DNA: TGTGCCAGCAGTCCGGGAGGTAGCAATCAGCCCCAGCATTTT
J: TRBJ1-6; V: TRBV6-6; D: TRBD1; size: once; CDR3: CASSRSGTDNSPLNF; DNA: TGTGCCAGCAGTCGTTCCGGGACAGATAATTCACCCCTCAACTTT
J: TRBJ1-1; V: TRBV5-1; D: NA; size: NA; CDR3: CASSFGTGTEAFF; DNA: TGCGCCAGCAGCTTCGGAACGGGGACTGAAGCTTTCTTT